This T cell receptor beta chain was identified during a study of T cells in Graves' hyperthyroidism and ophthalmopathy. CDR1 is SNHLY and CDR2 is FYNNEI in the germline V gene. V trimming: 4 bases; J trimming: 4 bases; junction bases outside the gene matches: 2. The CDR3 is 14 residues long. Uncontrolled infection, other autoimmune disease, pregnancy or lactation led to exclusion. There were TCR beta CDR3 regions amplified from RNA transcripts. HTBI primers drove first-round RT-PCR of the TCR CDR3. TCRdb redid the calling of the multiplex PCR reads with MiXCR, one entry per CDR3 protein. The sample lists hundreds of thousands of distinct CDR3 sequences, just over 45% occurring once.

The TCR sequence derives from a young woman with Graves' hyperthyroidism. The material sequenced was peripheral blood or thyroid tissue (not recorded which). The V gene is TRBV2, the J gene TRBJ2-2; 8 positions match TRBD1. The CDR3 sequence is CASSGQGFTGELFF. The CDR3 coding sequence is TGTGCCAGCAGTGGACAGGGGTTCACCGGGGAGCTGTTTTTT. The variable domain in full, with the rest retrieved from reference TRBV2 and TRBJ2-2, is EPEVTQTPSHQVTQMGQEVILRCVPISNHLYFYWYRQILGQKVEFLVSFYNNEISEKSEIFDDQFSVERPDGSNFTLKIRSTKLEDSAMYFCASSGQGFTGELFFGEGSRLTVL.